A selection of T cell receptor beta chains follows, all from one sample in a study of blood T cell repertoires in COVID-19. Using immunoSEQ multiplex PCR, the repertoire was profiled, and TCRdb retains in-frame clones only, with some absent. The sample carries over 400,000 clones, roughly 89% recorded once. The source material was peripheral blood. The receptors come from a woman in her thirties with active or convalescent COVID-19. Each CDR3 is given with its conserved first and last residue. A D gene is named only where the DNA matches it firmly. The size entry is marked missing in some rows and otherwise reads once, few, many or a size class.

>TRBV29-1|TRBD1|few|TRBJ2-7|12
TGCAGCGTGAACAGGGGTTCCTACGAGCAGTACTTC
CSVNRGSYEQYF
>TRBV30|TRBD2|NA|TRBJ2-3|15
TGTGCCTGGAGTAGGCGGGGGTTTGATAGAGATACGCAGTATTTT
CAWSRRGFDRDTQYF
>TRBV19|NA|NA|TRBJ1-1|15
TGTGCCAGTAGTATAGTTTCCAGTTTGAACACTGAAGCTTTCTTT
CASSIVSSLNTEAFF
>TRBV18|NA|NA|TRBJ1-1|14
TGTGCCAGCTCACCCAGGGGTTCCAACACTGAAGCTTTCTTT
CASSPRGSNTEAFF
>TRBV5-6|NA|NA|TRBJ1-2|14
TGTGCCAGCAGCTACAGGGTAGTGGACTATGGCTACACCTTC
CASSYRVVDYGYTF
>TRBV5-4|NA|NA|TRBJ2-1|15
TGTGCCAGCAGCTTGGCGGGTAGTTCTTACAATGAGCAGTTCTTC
CASSLAGSSYNEQFF
>TRBV14|NA|NA|TRBJ2-1|16
TGTGCCAGCAGCCAAGTGGGTCGCGGGGTCTACAATGAGCAGTTCTTC
CASSQVGRGVYNEQFF
>TRBV19|TRBD2|NA|TRBJ2-1|15
TGTGCCAGTAGTATAGGAGCGGGGCTCTACAATGAGCAGTTCTTC
CASSIGAGLYNEQFF
>TRBV2|NA|NA|TRBJ1-1|14
TGTGCCAGCAGTGAAATAGGGGTATTCACTGAAGCTTTCTTT
CASSEIGVFTEAFF
>TRBV19|NA|NA|TRBJ2-7|13
TGTGCCAGTAACCACGCCGGGGAGTACGAGCAGTACTTC
CASNHAGEYEQYF
>TRBV6-5|TRBD1|NA|TRBJ2-7|13
TGTGCCAGCACCGGGACAGGGGGCTCCGAGCAGTACTTC
CASTGTGGSEQYF
>TRBV7-8|NA|NA|TRBJ1-1|13
TGTGCCAGCAGCTTAGGGCGGGGCCCTGAAGCTTTCTTT
CASSLGRGPEAFF